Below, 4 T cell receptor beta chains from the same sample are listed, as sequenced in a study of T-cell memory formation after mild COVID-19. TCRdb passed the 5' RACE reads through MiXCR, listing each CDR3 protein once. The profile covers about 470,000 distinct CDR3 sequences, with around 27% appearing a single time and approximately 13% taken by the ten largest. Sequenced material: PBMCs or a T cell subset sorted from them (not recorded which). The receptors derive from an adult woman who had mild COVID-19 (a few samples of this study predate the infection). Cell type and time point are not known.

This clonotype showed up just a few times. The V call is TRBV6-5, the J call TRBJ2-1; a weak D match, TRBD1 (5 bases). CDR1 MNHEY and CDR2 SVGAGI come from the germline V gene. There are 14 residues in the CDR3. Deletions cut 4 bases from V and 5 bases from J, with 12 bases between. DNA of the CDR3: TGTGCCAGCAGTTCCCTAAGGGGCGACAATGAGCAGTTCTTC. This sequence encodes CASSSLRGDNEQFF.

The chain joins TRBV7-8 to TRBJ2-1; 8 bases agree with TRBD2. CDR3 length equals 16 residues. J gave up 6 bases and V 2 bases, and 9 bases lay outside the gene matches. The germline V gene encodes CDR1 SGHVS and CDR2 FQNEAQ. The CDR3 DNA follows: TGTGCCAGCAGCTTACCCGGGGGGGGGCCGGGCAATGAGCAGTTCTTC. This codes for CASSLPGGGPGNEQFF.

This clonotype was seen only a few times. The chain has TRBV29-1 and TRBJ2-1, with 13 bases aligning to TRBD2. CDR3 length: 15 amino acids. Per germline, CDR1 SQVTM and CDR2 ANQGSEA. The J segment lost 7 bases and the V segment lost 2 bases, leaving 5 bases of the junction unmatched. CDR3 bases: TGCAGCGTTGAAACACTAGCGGGAGGGGGTAATGAGCAGTTCTTC. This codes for CSVETLAGGGNEQFF.

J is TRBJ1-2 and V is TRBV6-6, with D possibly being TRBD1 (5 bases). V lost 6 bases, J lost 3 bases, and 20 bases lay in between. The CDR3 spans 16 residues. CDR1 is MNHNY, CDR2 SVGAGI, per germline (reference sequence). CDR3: CASSHTREVGHYGYTF. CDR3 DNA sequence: TGTGCCAGCAGCCACACCAGGGAGGTCGGGCACTATGGCTACACCTTC.